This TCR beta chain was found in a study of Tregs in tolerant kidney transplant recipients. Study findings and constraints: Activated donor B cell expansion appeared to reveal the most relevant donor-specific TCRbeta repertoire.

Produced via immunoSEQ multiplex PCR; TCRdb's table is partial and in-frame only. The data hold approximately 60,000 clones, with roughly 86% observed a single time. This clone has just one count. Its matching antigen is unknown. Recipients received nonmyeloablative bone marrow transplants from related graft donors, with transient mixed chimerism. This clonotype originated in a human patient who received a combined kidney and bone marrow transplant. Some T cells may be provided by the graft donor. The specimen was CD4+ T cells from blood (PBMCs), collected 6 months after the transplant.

CDR3 sequence: CASSPTGTEGYYGYTF. CDR3 nucleotides: TGTGCCAGCAGCCCAACCGGGACAGAAGGTTACTATGGCTACACCTTC. The rearrangement uses TRBV7-3 and TRBJ1-2, with TRBD1 matching over 7 bases. V lost 5 bases, J lost 3 bases, and 12 bases stayed unmatched. CDR1 and CDR2 from the germline V gene are SGHTA and FQGTGA. CDR3 length equals 16 residues.